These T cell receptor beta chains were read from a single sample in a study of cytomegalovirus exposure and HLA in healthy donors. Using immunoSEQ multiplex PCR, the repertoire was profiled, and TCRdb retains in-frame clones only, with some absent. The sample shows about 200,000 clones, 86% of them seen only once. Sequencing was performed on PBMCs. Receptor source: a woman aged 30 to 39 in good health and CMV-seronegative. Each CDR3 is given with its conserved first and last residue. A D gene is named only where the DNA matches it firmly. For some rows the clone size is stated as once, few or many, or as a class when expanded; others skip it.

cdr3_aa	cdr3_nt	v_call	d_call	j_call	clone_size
CASSHGPRDRKGGWLNQPQHF	TGCGCCAGCAGCCATGGTCCCCGGGACAGAAAAGGTGGGTGGTTGAATCAGCCCCAGCATTTT	TRBV4-1	TRBD1	TRBJ1-5	once
CASSDVASGSTDTQYF	TGTGCCAGCAGTGATGTGGCTAGCGGCTCCACAGATACGCAGTATTTT	TRBV2	TRBD2	TRBJ2-3	.
CASSLTSGASYEQYF	TGCGCCAGCAGCTTGACTAGCGGAGCTTCCTACGAGCAGTACTTC	TRBV5-1	TRBD2	TRBJ2-7	.
CASSPALSTDTQYF	TGCGCCAGCAGCCCGGCACTAAGCACAGATACGCAGTATTTT	TRBV5-1	.	TRBJ2-3	few
CAWSRDRGETQYF	TGTGCCTGGAGTCGGGACAGGGGAGAGACCCAGTACTTC	TRBV30	TRBD1	TRBJ2-5	.
CASSSGQIYEQYF	TGTGCCAGCAGTTCAGGACAGATCTACGAGCAGTACTTC	TRBV28	.	TRBJ2-7	.
CASRTDAGDEKLFF	TGTGCCAGCAGGACGGACGCGGGTGATGAAAAACTGTTTTTT	TRBV2	.	TRBJ1-4	.
CASSQDRGDSRRGEQFF	TGCGCCAGCAGCCAAGATCGAGGGGACTCGCGACGTGGGGAGCAGTTCTTC	TRBV4-1	.	TRBJ2-1	once
CASMDGTVYNEQFF	TGTGCCAGCATGGACGGGACAGTGTACAATGAGCAGTTCTTC	TRBV19	TRBD1	TRBJ2-1	.
CASSLGRSYEQYF	TGTGCCAGCAGCTTAGGCCGCTCCTACGAGCAGTACTTC	TRBV13	.	TRBJ2-7	.
CASSSDRGRDQPQHF	TGTGCCAGCAGCTCGGACAGGGGGCGCGACCAGCCCCAGCATTTT	TRBV5-6	TRBD1	TRBJ1-5	.
CASSLFQGARETQYF	TGCGCCAGCAGCTTGTTCCAGGGGGCACGAGAGACCCAGTACTTC	TRBV5-1	TRBD1	TRBJ2-5	.
CASSYGLSYEQYF	TGTGCCAGCAGCTACGGACTATCCTACGAGCAGTACTTC	TRBV11-3	.	TRBJ2-7	.
CATSRDRGSFNYGYTF	TGTGCCACCAGCCGAGACAGGGGATCCTTTAACTATGGCTACACCTTC	TRBV10-3	TRBD1	TRBJ1-2	once
CASSWSGETQYF	TGTGCCAGCAGCTGGTCCGGGGAGACCCAGTACTTC	TRBV11-2	.	TRBJ2-5	.
CASTLAGAPRDEQFF	TGTGCCAGCACCCTAGCGGGGGCCCCTCGAGATGAGCAGTTCTTC	TRBV7-3	TRBD2	TRBJ2-1	once
CASSDGWGGPDTQYF	TGTGCCAGCAGTGACGGTTGGGGGGGCCCAGATACGCAGTATTTT	TRBV6-1	.	TRBJ2-3	.
CASSLRSGELFF	TGTGCCAGCAGTTTGAGGAGCGGGGAGCTGTTTTTT	TRBV28	.	TRBJ2-2	.
CASSSGTGGQPQHF	TGTGCCAGCAGCTCCGGGACAGGGGGACAGCCCCAGCATTTT	TRBV2	TRBD1	TRBJ1-5	.
CASSEVGSPYGYTF	TGTGCCAGCAGTGAAGTAGGGAGCCCCTATGGCTACACCTTC	TRBV6-1	.	TRBJ1-2	.
CASSRWGGMYEQYF	TGTGCCAGCAGCCGCTGGGGGGGCATGTACGAGCAGTACTTC	TRBV28	.	TRBJ2-7	.
CASRPAGRGDGYTF	TGTGCAAGTCGCCCGGCGGGGAGGGGGGATGGCTACACCTTC	TRBV12-2	.	TRBJ1-2	.
CASSPTGVGYEQYF	TGCGCCAGCAGCCCGACAGGGGTAGGCTACGAGCAGTACTTC	TRBV5-1	TRBD1	TRBJ2-7	.
CAISDSGQETQYF	TGTGCCATCAGTGATTCGGGGCAAGAGACCCAGTACTTC	TRBV10-3	.	TRBJ2-5	.
CASSPGQARVTQYF	TGTGCCAGCTCACCAGGACAGGCCCGGGTGACCCAGTACTTC	TRBV18	TRBD1	TRBJ2-5	.
CASSPGQGNLKQFF	TGTGCCAGCAGCCCAGGACAGGGTAATTTAAAGCAGTTCTTC	TRBV11-3	TRBD1	TRBJ2-1	.
CASSQLPGLAGRSSYNEQFF	TGCGCCAGCAGCCAGCTCCCGGGACTAGCGGGTCGGAGCTCCTACAATGAGCAGTTCTTC	TRBV4-1	TRBD2	TRBJ2-1	.
CASSSPEDRGEKLFF	TGTGCCAGCAGCTCGCCGGAAGATCGCGGTGAAAAACTGTTTTTT	TRBV7-9	.	TRBJ1-4	.
CAWSLGRGGYNEQFF	TGTGCCTGGAGTCTAGGCCGGGGGGGATACAATGAGCAGTTCTTC	TRBV30	TRBD2	TRBJ2-1	.
CASSLIASPGGVNYGYTF	TGTGCCAGCAGTTTAATTGCCAGTCCAGGGGGCGTTAACTATGGCTACACCTTC	TRBV28	TRBD1	TRBJ1-2	.
CASTISGSEAFF	TGTGCCAGCACCATCTCAGGATCTGAAGCTTTCTTT	TRBV2	.	TRBJ1-1	.
CASSPWGGREAEAFF	TGTGCCAGCAGTCCTTGGGGGGGGCGGGAAGCTGAAGCTTTCTTT	TRBV28	.	TRBJ1-1	.
CATSSLKGQGRGETQYF	TGTGCCACCAGCAGCCTGAAGGGACAGGGGCGGGGAGAGACCCAGTACTTC	TRBV15	TRBD1	TRBJ2-5	.
CASSLSGGSPDEQYF	TGCGCCAGCAGCCTCTCAGGGGGCTCGCCTGACGAGCAGTACTTC	TRBV5-1	TRBD1	TRBJ2-7	.
CASSGEQANQPQHF	TGTGCCAGCAGTGGGGAACAGGCCAATCAGCCCCAGCATTTT	TRBV2	.	TRBJ1-5	.
CASSVRGGKDYGYTF	TGTGCCAGCTCCGTCCGGGGAGGAAAAGACTATGGCTACACCTTC	TRBV18	.	TRBJ1-2	.
CASTTFRNTEAFF	TGTGCCAGTACCACTTTTCGGAACACTGAAGCTTTCTTT	TRBV19	.	TRBJ1-1	.
CASSGTGGTKNIQYF	TGTGCCAGCAGCGGAACAGGGGGGACCAAAAACATTCAGTACTTC	TRBV2	TRBD1	TRBJ2-4	.
CASSLPQGVREQYF	TGTGCCAGCAGTTTACCACAGGGGGTGAGGGAGCAGTACTTC	TRBV28	TRBD1	TRBJ2-7	.
CASSSSDRPYEQYF	.	TRBV28	.	TRBJ2-7	.
CASSPRRGRETQYF	TGTGCCAGCAGTCCCCGCAGGGGACGAGAGACCCAGTACTTC	TRBV2	.	TRBJ2-5	.